These 11 T cell receptor beta chains originate from one sample sequenced in a study of PD-1 blockade in classical Hodgkin lymphoma. This table comes from immunoSEQ multiplex PCR, and its TCRdb copy is limited to in-frame clones, with some not included. The sample contains 75,000 to 100,000 clones, 85% to 95% of which appear only once. Indicated time point: cycle 4 day 1 (C4D1), after less than seven weeks of nivolumab. All patients experienced relapse after autologous stem cell transplantation, and brentuximab vedotin exposure was variable. Sequenced here: peripheral blood mononuclear cells (PBMCs), sampled before the fourth cycle of nivolumab. Receptors were obtained from a human donor with classical Hodgkin lymphoma.

The chain links TRBV11-1 to TRBJ1-2, with 8 bases lining up with TRBD1. The junction had 3 bases not matched to a gene; V was cut back by 5 bases and J by 4 bases. Germline-derived CDR1 and CDR2 are SGHAT and FQDESV (reference sequence). The CDR3 contains 13 residues. CDR3 sequence (DNA): TGTGCCAGCAGCCCGGACAGGGCCTATGGCTACACCTTC. The encoded protein is CASSPDRAYGYTF.

V usage is TRBV6-6 and J usage is TRBJ2-3; the D gene is possibly TRBD2 (5 bases). This CDR3 comprises 15 residues. CDR1 is MNHNY and CDR2 is SVGAGI in the germline V gene (reference sequence). With 3 bases removed from V and 1 base from J, the gap between germline ends came to 11 bases. The CDR3 loop reads CASSYFRGGTDTQYF. For the CDR3, the DNA is TGTGCCAGCAGTTATTTTCGGGGAGGCACAGATACGCAGTATTTT.

This chain links TRBV15 with TRBJ1-5; no clear D gene. V gave up 5 bases and J gave up 4 bases, with 15 bases separating them. This CDR3 region has 15 residues. Per the germline V gene, CDR1 is LNHNV and CDR2 is YYDKDF (reference sequence). CDR3 amino acids: CATSPGRPLNQPQHF. CDR3 nucleotide sequence: TGTGCCACCAGCCCGGGCAGGCCACTTAATCAGCCCCAGCATTTT. The full variable domain, in which reference TRBV15 and TRBJ1-5 provide the parts outside the CDR3, is DAMVIQNPRYQVTQFGKPVTLSCSQTLNHNVMYWYQQKSSQAPKLLFHYYDKDFNNEADTPDNFQSRRPNTSFCFLDIRSPGLGDTAMYLCATSPGRPLNQPQHFGDGTRLSIL.

This chain uses TRBV28 with TRBJ2-5, with TRBD1 identical over 9 bases. Unmatched junction bases numbered 11, after V lost 4 bases and J lost 5 bases. Germline V gene data show CDR1 as MDHEN and CDR2 as SYDVKM. This CDR3 comprises 16 residues. CDR3 loop: CASSSPGTGWEETQYF. The CDR3 bases are TGTGCCAGCAGTTCGCCCGGGACAGGGTGGGAGGAGACCCAGTACTTC.

V gene TRBV25-1 combines with J gene TRBJ1-4, with D possibly matching TRBD1 (5 bases). CDR3 length: 13 residues. Trimming removed 1 base at V and 10 bases at J, with 10 bases between. Germline-derived CDR1 and CDR2 are MGHDK and SYGVNS. The CDR3 DNA follows: TGTGCCAGCAGTGAATGGGGGAGCCGAAAACTGTTTTTT. It yields the protein CASSEWGSRKLFF. The variable domain in full, completed from reference TRBV25-1 and TRBJ1-4, reads EADIYQTPRYLVIGTGKKITLECSQTMGHDKMYWYQQDPGMELHLIHYSYGVNSTEKGDLSSESTVSRIRTEHFPLTLESARPSHTSQYLCASSEWGSRKLFFGSGTQLSVL.

CDR3 in amino acids: CASSGSGRGRADTQYF. CDR3 nucleotide sequence: TGTGCCAGCAGTGGTAGCGGGAGGGGCAGAGCAGATACGCAGTATTTT. The V and J genes are TRBV2 and TRBJ2-3, with 11 nucleotides matching TRBD2. V trimming: 4 bases; J trimming: 4 bases; junction bases outside the gene matches: 7. The germline gives CDR1 SNHLY, CDR2 FYNNEI. This CDR3 contains 16 residues.

The gene calls are TRBV7-9 and TRBJ2-7; 8 nucleotides line up with TRBD1. Trimming at V came to 2 bases and at J to 5 bases, leaving 11 bases not matched to a gene. The CDR3 totals 16 residues. Germline lookup yields CDR1 SEHNR and CDR2 FQNEAQ (reference sequence). As DNA, the CDR3 is TGTGCCAGCAGCTTATCCGAGACAGGGGCCCAAGACGAGCAGTACTTC. Its translation: CASSLSETGAQDEQYF.

This clone was observed a single time. This rearrangement joins TRBV19 to TRBJ2-1; 9 nucleotides align to TRBD2. This CDR3 region has 16 residues. Per the germline V gene, CDR1 is LNHDA and CDR2 is SQIVND (reference sequence). V lost 3 bases, J lost 7 bases, and 10 bases stayed unmatched. The CDR3 region has the DNA TGTGCCAGTAGTATCGGGCGGGAGGGCCGTAGGAATGAGCAGTTCTTC. Translating gives CASSIGREGRRNEQFF.

The chain has TRBV6-1 and TRBJ1-5, with D possibly being TRBD1 (5 bases). Germline CDR1 is MNHNS and CDR2 is SASEGT. CDR3 length: 14 amino acids. Trimming removed 6 bases from V and 0 bases from J, with 9 bases in between. The CDR3 reads CASSWGYSNQPQHF. The CDR3 DNA follows: TGTGCCAGCAGCTGGGGGTATAGCAATCAGCCCCAGCATTTT.

The V gene is TRBV6-5, the J gene TRBJ1-1; the D is unclear. The V end was cut by 5 bases, the J end by 4 bases, with 11 bases between. CDR1 is MNHEY, CDR2 SVGAGI, per germline. The CDR3 contains 13 residues. CDR3 nucleotides: TGTGCCAGCAGTGTTGGGGTGGTCACTGAAGCTTTCTTT. As protein: CASSVGVVTEAFF.

This chain uses TRBV6-1 with TRBJ1-1, with a tentative D call TRBD1 (6 bases). The germline CDR1 and CDR2 sequences are MNHNS and SASEGT. The CDR3 is made up of 12 amino acids. V dropped 7 bases and J dropped 3 bases, with 9 bases sitting between them. CDR3 DNA: TGTGCCAGCACAACAGGGTACACTGAAGCTTTCTTT. It encodes CASTTGYTEAFF.